The entry below gives a single T cell receptor beta chain sequence along with its context. Its antigen is unidentified. The data were obtained in a study of cytomegalovirus exposure and HLA in healthy donors. Deletions cut 7 bases from V and 9 bases from J, with 22 bases between. The CDR3 runs 15 residues. CDR1 is SNHLY, CDR2 FYNNEI, per germline. The data were produced by immunoSEQ multiplex PCR, yet TCRdb's version contains in-frame clones alone and is incomplete. The sample consists of 90,000 or so clones, roughly 85% of them appearing once. Study outcomes and limitations: The authors confirmed in vitro that three CMV-associated chains were specific for CMV antigens. Among TCR beta chains, those listed as cytomegalovirus-associated numbered roughly 150. Most TCR sequences were uncommon, yet certain public TCRs appeared in many donors.

The chain employs TRBV2 and TRBJ2-1; a weak D match, TRBD2 (5 bases). Sequencing was done on a sample of PBMCs. This clonotype was obtained from a man younger than 30 in good health and CMV-seropositive. In nucleotides, the CDR3 is TGTGCCAGCATTTATTCGGCCGGAGGCTATGGTGAGCAGTTCTTC. Translation gives CASIYSAGGYGEQFF.